A single sample is the source of the 29 T cell receptor beta chains below, sequenced in a study of control samples from healthy donors and cancer patients. The protocol was immunoSEQ multiplex PCR, while the TCRdb copy is restricted to in-frame clones and leaves out a portion. In the table there are 95,000 to 150,000 clones, about 87% of which are singletons. Material for sequencing was blood. These receptors all come from a man aged 35 to 55 in good health.

The chain links TRBV29-1 to TRBJ1-1; D might be TRBD1 (5 bases). CDR1 and CDR2 from the germline V gene are SQVTM and ANQGSEA. Trimming stripped 5 bases from V and 8 bases from J, with 15 bases between. The CDR3 is 12 amino acids. This CDR3 is CSVSRDSKEAFF. CDR3 sequence (DNA): TGCAGCGTTAGCCGGGACTCCAAAGAAGCTTTCTTT.

V usage is TRBV4-2 and J usage is TRBJ2-1; TRBD2 aligns across 8 bases. V dropped 0 bases and J dropped 7; count of bases not matched to a gene: 8. This CDR3 has 16 residues. CDR1 is LGHNA, CDR2 YNFKEQ, per germline. This CDR3 reads CASSQDPSGGGNEQFF. For the CDR3, the DNA is TGTGCCAGCAGCCAAGATCCAAGCGGGGGTGGGAATGAGCAGTTCTTC.

V gene TRBV2 combines with J gene TRBJ1-2; perhaps TRBD1 as D (6 bases). Germline CDR1 is SNHLY and CDR2 is FYNNEI. This CDR3 has 14 residues. V shed 5 bases and J shed 7 bases, with 17 bases lying between them. CDR3 region: CASSLTQGWGGYTF. Written as DNA, the CDR3 is TGTGCCAGCAGTCTCACCCAGGGGTGGGGTGGCTACACCTTC.

In this sample, this clone turned up a few times. The chain recombines TRBV7-9 with TRBJ1-4; the match to TRBD1 covers 8 bases. This CDR3 contains 15 residues. Germline lookup yields CDR1 SEHNR and CDR2 FQNEAQ (reference sequence). The V and J ends lost 1 base and 7 bases, in that order; junction bases with no gene match: 5. The CDR3 region is CASSLGQGMSEKLFF. The CDR3 DNA is TGTGCCAGCAGCTTAGGACAGGGGATGAGTGAAAAACTGTTTTTT.

The gene calls are TRBV29-1 and TRBJ2-7; 12 nucleotides align to TRBD1. V was clipped by 6 bases and J by 5 bases; unmatched bases: 8. The CDR3 is 14 amino acids. From germline, CDR1 is SQVTM and CDR2 ANQGSEA. CDR3 nucleotide sequence: TGCAGCGTATTCCCGGGACAGGGGGCCCACGAGCAGTACTTC. This encodes CSVFPGQGAHEQYF.

The chain joins TRBV6-1 to TRBJ2-2; tentatively, D is TRBD1 (6 bases). Trimming pared 3 bases from V and 5 bases from J, leaving 10 bases between. The germline V gene encodes CDR1 MNHNS and CDR2 SASEGT. The CDR3 loop spans 14 amino acids. As DNA, the CDR3 is TGTGCCAGCAGTGAGCAGGGGTGGACCGGGGAGCTGTTTTTT. It codes for CASSEQGWTGELFF.

This chain joins TRBV24-1 and TRBJ2-1; 8 bases are a match to TRBD1. The CDR3 loop spans 16 amino acids. Germline V gives CDR1 KGHDR, CDR2 SFDVKD. V was pared by 4 bases and J by 0 bases, with 4 bases of the junction left unmatched. CDR3 sequence: CATSEPGTGSYNEQFF. As DNA, the CDR3 is TGTGCCACCAGTGAACCGGGGACAGGCTCCTACAATGAGCAGTTCTTC.

This chain links TRBV6-5 with TRBJ2-5; TRBD2 matches at 9 bases. V dropped 7 bases and J dropped 4; count of bases not matched to a gene: 10. This CDR3 is built from 15 residues. Germline loops: CDR1 MNHEY, CDR2 SVGAGI. CDR3 sequence reads: CASTLVGGGAETQYF. In DNA, the CDR3 is TGTGCCAGCACCCTAGTAGGCGGGGGGGCAGAGACCCAGTACTTC.

V gene TRBV19 combines with J gene TRBJ2-7; D is unresolved. Looked up from germline, CDR1 is LNHDA and CDR2 is SQIVND (reference sequence). V was clipped by 5 bases and J by 2 bases, with 13 bases between them. The CDR3 runs to 14 residues. DNA for the CDR3: TGTGCCAGTAGTCCGCGGAGAGATACCTACGAGCAGTACTTC. Its protein product is CASSPRRDTYEQYF.

The DNA of the CDR3 is TGTGCCAGCAGTTTACACCGAGCGACGCCCCTCCACTTT. This gives the protein CASSLHRATPLHF. The chain has TRBV6-5 and TRBJ1-6, with D uncertain. The length of the CDR3 is 13 residues. From germline, CDR1 is MNHEY and CDR2 SVGAGI. Trimming removed 4 bases from V and 13 bases from J, with 14 bases in between.

The chain recombines TRBV24-1 with TRBJ2-3, with unresolved D. CDR1 is KGHDR, CDR2 SFDVKD, per germline. V gave up 6 bases and J gave up 5 bases, with 11 bases separating them. The CDR3 consists of 13 residues. CDR3 DNA sequence: TGTGCCACCAGTCCTGACTTACGAGATACGCAGTATTTT. Protein product: CATSPDLRDTQYF.

The chain has TRBV7-8 and TRBJ2-7, with a weak D call TRBD2 (6 bases). The V gene's germline CDR1 is SGHVS and CDR2 FQNEAQ. There are 12 residues in the CDR3. Trimming shortened V by 5 bases and J by 3 bases, and 8 bases separated the two germline ends. CDR3 loop: CASSPTSYEQYF. The CDR3 DNA reads as TGTGCCAGCAGCCCGACTAGCTACGAGCAGTACTTC.

This chain joins TRBV24-1 and TRBJ1-2; D gene ambiguous. The CDR3 length is 14 residues. Trimming took 5 bases from V and 2 from J, leaving 11 bases between them. Germline assignment: CDR1 KGHDR and CDR2 SFDVKD. CDR3 coding DNA: TGTGCCACCAGTGGACTCGGATTGAACTATGGCTACACCTTC. Translated: CATSGLGLNYGYTF.

The chain combines TRBV27 with TRBJ2-3, with 10 nucleotides matching TRBD1. The germline V gene has CDR1 MNHEY and CDR2 SMNVEV (reference sequence). V lost 4 bases to trimming and J lost 6 bases; unmatched junction nucleotides: 10. This CDR3 has 16 residues. The CDR3 region is CASSWETGGSGDTQYF. The CDR3 DNA reads TGTGCCAGCAGTTGGGAGACAGGGGGCTCGGGGGATACGCAGTATTTT.

The chain recombines TRBV4-1 with TRBJ1-1; TRBD1 might be the D (5 bases). CDR1 and CDR2 from the germline V gene are MGHRA and YSYEKL. The CDR3 sequence is 15 residues long. V was shortened by 4 bases and J by 0 bases, with 12 bases between the two germline ends. CDR3 loop: CASSPRAQLNTEAFF. CDR3 nucleotides: TGCGCCAGCAGCCCCAGGGCACAGCTGAACACTGAAGCTTTCTTT.

The V and J genes are TRBV29-1 and TRBJ2-2, with D perhaps matching TRBD1 or TRBD2 (5 bases each). The CDR3 runs 14 residues. The germline V gene encodes CDR1 SQVTM and CDR2 ANQGSEA. V was clipped by 3 bases and J by 4 bases, with 12 bases between them. This CDR3 reads CSVDKGRATGELFF. CDR3 nucleotide sequence: TGCAGCGTTGATAAGGGGAGAGCCACCGGGGAGCTGTTTTTT.

Here the CDR3 DNA reads TGTGCCAGTAGTACAGGGGGCACAGATCGTGGCTACACCTTC. It encodes CASSTGGTDRGYTF. The chain recombines TRBV19 with TRBJ1-2; 8 bases agree with TRBD1. This CDR3 spans 14 amino acids. With 4 bases clipped from V and 7 bases from J, the junction kept 8 bases outside the gene matches. The germline V gene encodes CDR1 LNHDA and CDR2 SQIVND (reference sequence). Variable domain in full (rest from reference TRBV19 and TRBJ1-2): DGGITQSPKYLFRKEGQNVTLSCEQNLNHDAMYWYRQDPGQGLRLIYYSQIVNDFQKGDIAEGYSVSREKKESFPLTVTSAQKNPTAFYLCASSTGGTDRGYTFGSGTRLTVV.

V gene TRBV7-8 combines with J gene TRBJ1-6; the D is unclear. From germline, CDR1 is SGHVS and CDR2 FQNEAQ. V lost 1 base to trimming and J lost 11 bases, with 12 bases between them. The CDR3 totals 14 residues. CDR3 protein: CASSLVGQSPPLHF. CDR3 coding DNA: TGTGCCAGCAGCTTAGTGGGCCAAAGCCCACCCCTCCACTTT.

V and J are TRBV3-1 (or the pseudogene TRBV3-2) and TRBJ1-1; TRBD1 aligns across 7 bases. The V and J ends lost 4 bases and 10 bases, in that order; junction bases with no gene match: 12. The CDR3 spans 14 residues. The germline CDR1 and CDR2 sequences are LGHDT and YNNKEL (reference sequence). The CDR3 region is CASSRGTAVPLAFF. The CDR3 DNA follows: TGTGCCAGCAGCCGAGGGACAGCCGTCCCCCTAGCTTTCTTT.

The chain links TRBV5-1 to TRBJ1-1; D might be TRBD1 (6 bases). This CDR3 contains 13 residues. The germline CDR1 and CDR2 sequences are SGHRS and YFSETQ. Trimming shortened V by 4 bases and J by 3 bases, and 10 bases separated the two germline ends. The CDR3 spells CASSTGGYTEAFF. The DNA of the CDR3 is TGCGCCAGCAGCACCGGGGGCTACACTGAAGCTTTCTTT.

Here the CDR3 reads CASRDAKMNTEAFF. Written as DNA, the CDR3 is TGCGCCAGCAGGGACGCAAAGATGAACACTGAAGCTTTCTTT. This rearrangement joins TRBV10-2 to TRBJ1-1, with D unclear. Germline V gene lookup returns CDR1 WSHSY and CDR2 SAAADI. V was clipped by 6 bases and J by 0 bases, with 11 bases between them. This CDR3 spans 14 amino acids.

V usage is TRBV7-9 and J usage is TRBJ1-4; D perhaps matches TRBD1 (6 bases). The CDR3 extends over 14 amino acids. Germline-derived CDR1 and CDR2 are SEHNR and FQNEAQ (reference sequence). V was cut by 6 bases and J by 0 bases, with 8 bases left in between. The CDR3 DNA reads as TGTGCCAGCAGTCCAGGGGCAACTAATGAAAAACTGTTTTTT. As protein: CASSPGATNEKLFF.

J is TRBJ2-7 and V is TRBV6-5; D unclear. Between the trimmed V and J ends, which lost 10 bases and 2 bases, there was a span of 15 bases. The CDR3 runs to 13 residues. Germline CDR1 MNHEY, CDR2 SVGAGI. The CDR3 DNA reads as TGTGCCATCGGACGGTCCACGACCTACGAGCAGTACTTC. This sequence encodes CAIGRSTTYEQYF.

This clone was counted once. The chain couples TRBV30 to TRBJ1-2; 7 bases map to TRBD1. Losses at the gene ends were 3 bases for V and 4 bases for J; bases not matched to a gene: 5. This CDR3 comprises 13 residues. Germline assignment: CDR1 GTSNPN and CDR2 SVGIG (reference sequence). The CDR3 loop is CAWRTRTGYGYTF. In DNA, the CDR3 is TGTGCCTGGAGGACGCGGACAGGCTATGGCTACACCTTC.

The table lists this clone with a count of one. J is TRBJ2-3 and V is TRBV7-6; maybe TRBD2 (5 bases). Trimming shortened V by 7 bases and J by 1 base, and 12 bases separated the two germline ends. This CDR3 has 14 amino acids. Germline V gives CDR1 SGHVS, CDR2 FNYEAQ. The CDR3, as DNA: TGTGCCAGCACCCTGGGTAGCGGCACAGATACGCAGTATTTT. Encoded protein: CASTLGSGTDTQYF. Complete variable domain (other parts from reference TRBV7-6 and TRBJ2-3): GAGVSQSPRYKVTKRGQDVALRCDPISGHVSLYWYRQALGQGPEFLTYFNYEAQQDKSGLPNDRFSAERPEGSISTLTIQRTEQRDSAMYRCASTLGSGTDTQYFGPGTRLTVL.

The chain combines TRBV7-2 with TRBJ1-5; D uncertain. V lost 2 bases and J 0 bases, leaving 8 bases between the germline ends. Germline assignment: CDR1 SGHTA and CDR2 FQGNSA. There are 15 residues in the CDR3. The DNA of the CDR3 is TGTGCCAGCAGCTTAACCGGTCTTAGCAATCAGCCCCAGCATTTT. This gives the protein CASSLTGLSNQPQHF.

This chain connects TRBV19 to TRBJ1-6; a weak D match, TRBD1 (5 bases). The CDR3 totals 15 residues. With 0 bases removed from V and 9 bases from J, the gap between germline ends came to 12 bases. Germline values: CDR1 LNHDA, CDR2 SQIVND (reference sequence). The chain's CDR3 is CASSIDPGRASPLHF. DNA for the CDR3: TGTGCCAGTAGTATAGATCCCGGCAGGGCTTCACCCCTCCACTTT.

V and J are TRBV5-6 and TRBJ2-7; TRBD2 is a possible D gene (5 bases). The germline CDR1 and CDR2 sequences are SGHDT and YYEEEE. This CDR3 has 13 amino acids. The ends were cut back, 1 base at V and 3 bases at J, with 8 bases in the middle. In DNA, the CDR3 is TGTGCCAGCAGCTTGCAGAGGGTCTACGAGCAGTACTTC. Translating it yields CASSLQRVYEQYF.

This chain uses TRBV12-3 or TRBV12-4 with TRBJ1-4; no definite D call. Between the trimmed V and J ends, which lost 1 base and 7 bases, there was a span of 4 bases. This CDR3 is 12 amino acids long. CDR3 DNA: TGTGCCAGCAGTTTAGTGACTGAAAAACTGTTTTTT. Translating it yields CASSLVTEKLFF.